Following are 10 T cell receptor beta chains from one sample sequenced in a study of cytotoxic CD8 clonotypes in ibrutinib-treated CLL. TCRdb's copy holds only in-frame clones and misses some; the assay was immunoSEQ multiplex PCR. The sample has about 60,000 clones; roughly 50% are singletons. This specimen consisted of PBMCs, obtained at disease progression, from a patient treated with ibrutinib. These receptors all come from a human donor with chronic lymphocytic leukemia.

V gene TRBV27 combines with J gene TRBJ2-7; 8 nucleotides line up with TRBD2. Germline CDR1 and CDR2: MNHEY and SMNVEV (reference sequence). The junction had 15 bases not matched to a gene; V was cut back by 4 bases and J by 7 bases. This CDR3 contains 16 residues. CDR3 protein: CASSSFSGRPSGEQYF. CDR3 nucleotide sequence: TGTGCCAGCAGTTCTTTCAGCGGGAGACCCTCGGGGGAGCAGTACTTC.

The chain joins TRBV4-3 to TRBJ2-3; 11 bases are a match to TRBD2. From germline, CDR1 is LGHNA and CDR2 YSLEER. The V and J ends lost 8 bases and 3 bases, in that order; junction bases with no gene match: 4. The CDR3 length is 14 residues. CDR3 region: CASGRTSGTDTQYF. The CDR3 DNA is TGCGCCAGCGGACGGACTAGCGGGACAGATACGCAGTATTTT.

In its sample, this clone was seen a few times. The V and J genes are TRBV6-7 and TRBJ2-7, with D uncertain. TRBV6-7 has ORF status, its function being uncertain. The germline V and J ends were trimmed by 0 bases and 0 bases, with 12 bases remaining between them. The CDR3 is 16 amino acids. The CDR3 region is CASSYSSRLTSYEQYF. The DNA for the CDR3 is TGTGCCAGCAGTTACTCGAGTAGATTAACCTCCTACGAGCAGTACTTC.

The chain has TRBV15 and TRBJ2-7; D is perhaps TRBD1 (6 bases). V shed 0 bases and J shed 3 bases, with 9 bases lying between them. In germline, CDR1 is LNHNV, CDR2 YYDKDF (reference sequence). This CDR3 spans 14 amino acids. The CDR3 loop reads CATSREQGVYEQYF. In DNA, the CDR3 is TGTGCCACCAGCAGAGAACAGGGAGTCTACGAGCAGTACTTC.

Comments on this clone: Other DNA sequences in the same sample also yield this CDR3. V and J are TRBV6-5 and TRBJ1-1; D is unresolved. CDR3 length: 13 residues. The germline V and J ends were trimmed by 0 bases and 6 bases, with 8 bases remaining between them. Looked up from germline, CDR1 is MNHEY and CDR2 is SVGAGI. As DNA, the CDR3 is TGTGCCAGCAGTTACTCAGGCGGGGCTGAAGCTTTCTTT. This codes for CASSYSGGAEAFF.

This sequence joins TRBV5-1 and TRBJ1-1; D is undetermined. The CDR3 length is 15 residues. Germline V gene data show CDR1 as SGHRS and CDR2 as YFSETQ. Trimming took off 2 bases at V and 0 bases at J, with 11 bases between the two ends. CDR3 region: CASSLGSRLNTEAFF. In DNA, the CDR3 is TGCGCCAGCAGCTTAGGCAGCCGCTTGAACACTGAAGCTTTCTTT.

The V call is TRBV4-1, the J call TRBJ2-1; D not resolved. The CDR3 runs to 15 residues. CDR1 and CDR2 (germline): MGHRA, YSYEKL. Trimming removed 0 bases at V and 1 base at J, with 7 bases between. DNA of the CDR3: TGCGCCAGCAGCCAAGAGAGAGCTTCCTACAATGAGCAGTTCTTC. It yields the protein CASSQERASYNEQFF.

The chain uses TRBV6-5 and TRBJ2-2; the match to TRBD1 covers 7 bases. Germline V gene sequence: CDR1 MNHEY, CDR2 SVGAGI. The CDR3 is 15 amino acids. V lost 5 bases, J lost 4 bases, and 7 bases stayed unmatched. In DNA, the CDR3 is TGTGCCAGCAGTAGCCCCCGACAGGGCACCGGGGAGCTGTTTTTT. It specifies CASSSPRQGTGELFF.

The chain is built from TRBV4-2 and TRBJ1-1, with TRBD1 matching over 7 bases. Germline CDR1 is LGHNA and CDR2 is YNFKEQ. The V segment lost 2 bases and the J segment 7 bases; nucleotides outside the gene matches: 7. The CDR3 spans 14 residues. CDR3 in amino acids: CASSQNRGGGEAFF. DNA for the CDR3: TGTGCCAGCAGCCAAAACAGGGGTGGGGGTGAAGCTTTCTTT.

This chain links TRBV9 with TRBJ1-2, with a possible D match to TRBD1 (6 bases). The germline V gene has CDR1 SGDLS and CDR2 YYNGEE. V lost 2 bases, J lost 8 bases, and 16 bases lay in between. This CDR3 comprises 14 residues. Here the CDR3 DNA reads TGTGCCAGCAGCGTGGGGGGACATCTAGTCGGCTACACCTTC. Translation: CASSVGGHLVGYTF.